These T cell receptor beta chains were read from a single sample in a study of blood T cell repertoires in COVID-19. Repertoires were generated with immunoSEQ multiplex PCR, while TCRdb's copy carries only in-frame clones and drops some. The top ten hold 1% to 1.3% of the sample, which has hundreds of thousands of clones, approximately 90% seen once. The sequenced material came from PBMCs or T cells enriched from blood (not recorded which). The receptor set was obtained from a man aged 25-45 years who had recovered from COVID-19. Each CDR3 is given with its conserved first and last residue. A D gene is named only where the DNA matches it firmly. For some rows the clone size is stated as once, few or many, or as a class when expanded; others skip it.

j_gene | abundance | v_gene | d_gene | CDR3nt | CDR3aa
TRBJ2-1 | . | TRBV24-1 | TRBD1 | TGTGCCACCAGTGATCCGTGGCAGGGGGAGAATGAGCAGTTCTTC | CATSDPWQGENEQFF
TRBJ2-2 | . | TRBV7-9 | TRBD1 | TGTGCCAGCATGGACAGGGAGGTTGCCGGGGAGCTGTTTTTT | CASMDREVAGELFF
TRBJ1-2 | . | TRBV28 | . | TGTGCCAGCAGGCCCCCCGGACGGACTTATGGCTACACCTTC | CASRPPGRTYGYTF
TRBJ1-5 | once | TRBV4-1 | . | TGCGCCAGCAGCCAAGGGAGGGCCTATAGCAATCAGCCCCAGCATTTT | CASSQGRAYSNQPQHF
TRBJ1-1 | . | TRBV28 | . | TGTGCCAGCAGTACAGGGTTTACTGAAGCTTTCTTT | CASSTGFTEAFF
TRBJ2-1 | . | TRBV5-1 | . | TGCGCCAGCAGCTTGGAAGCCGGGTACAATGAGCAGTTCTTC | CASSLEAGYNEQFF
TRBJ2-1 | . | TRBV10-1 | TRBD2 | TGCGCCTGCTGGGGGACTAGCGGGGAGAATGAGCAGTTCTTC | CACWGTSGENEQFF
TRBJ1-6 | . | TRBV7-9 | TRBD1 | TGTGCCAGCAGCTCCGACAGGGTAGCACCCCTCCACTTT | CASSSDRVAPLHF
TRBJ1-1 | . | TRBV3-1/TRBV3-2 | . | TGTGCCAGCAGCCAAGTCCGGAACACTGAAGCTTTCTTT | CASSQVRNTEAFF
TRBJ2-1 | few | TRBV30 | TRBD1 | TGTGCCTGGAGTGCCGGGACAGGGGGACATGAGCAGTTCTTC | CAWSAGTGGHEQFF
TRBJ1-6 | once | TRBV6-5 | TRBD1 | TGTGCCAGCAGCGGACAGGGGGTAGGATCACCCCTCCACTTT | CASSGQGVGSPLHF
TRBJ1-2 | . | TRBV7-9 | . | TGTGCCAGCAGCTTAAGCCTAAACCAAATCTATGGCTACACCTTC | CASSLSLNQIYGYTF
TRBJ2-2 | once | TRBV30 | TRBD1 | TGTGCCTGGAGCCCCGGGACAGGGGGCACCGGGGAGCTGTTTTTT | CAWSPGTGGTGELFF
TRBJ1-4 | . | TRBV5-5 | . | TGTGCCAGCAGCGCCGGGAATTATGAAAAACTGTTTTTT | CASSAGNYEKLFF
TRBJ2-1 | . | TRBV24-1 | . | TGTGCCACCAGTGATTTGCCCGGGGGGCACAATGAGCAGTTCTTC | CATSDLPGGHNEQFF
TRBJ1-2 | . | TRBV5-1 | TRBD1 | TGCGCCAGCAGCTTTGGGACAGACAGTGGCTACACCTTC | CASSFGTDSGYTF
TRBJ2-5 | . | TRBV10-2 | TRBD2 | TGCGCCAGCAGTGGACTAGCGGGGGGACAGCCCCAGTACTTC | CASSGLAGGQPQYF
TRBJ2-1 | few | TRBV6-5 | TRBD2 | TGTGCCAGCAGTTACGGCTCGGGAGGGGACAATGAGCAGTTCTTC | CASSYGSGGDNEQFF
TRBJ2-2 | . | TRBV28 | . | TGTGCCAGCAGTTTAGGCCTTTCAGGGGAGCTGTTTTTT | CASSLGLSGELFF
TRBJ2-6 | . | TRBV6-7 | TRBD1 | TGTGCCAGCAGCATACTCCCTCGGACAGGGAGTAGCTCTGGGGCCAACGTCCTGACTTTC | CASSILPRTGSSSGANVLTF
TRBJ2-7 | . | TRBV2 | TRBD2 | TGTGCCATCCCGGAAATTGGGACTAGCGGGAACTACGAGCAGTACTTC | CAIPEIGTSGNYEQYF
TRBJ2-3 | . | TRBV5-1 | . | TGCGCCAGCAGCTTTAGTATGTCTAGCACAGATACGCAGTATTTT | CASSFSMSSTDTQYF
TRBJ1-3 | . | TRBV19 | . | TGTGCCAGTAGTGATCCAGCGGGCTCTGGAAACACCATATATTTT | CASSDPAGSGNTIYF
TRBJ2-5 | once | TRBV29-1 | TRBD1 | TGCAGCGCACACAGGGGAGCCGAAGAGACCCAGTACTTC | CSAHRGAEETQYF
TRBJ2-3 | . | TRBV19 | . | TGTGCCAGTAGTATAGGCAGAGTAGCTCCCCCAGATACGCAGTATTTT | CASSIGRVAPPDTQYF
TRBJ2-5 | many | TRBV6-5 | . | TGTGCCAGCAGTTACTCTCGCAGCCAAGAGACCCAGTACTTC | CASSYSRSQETQYF